This TCR beta chain was recorded in a study of blood T cell repertoires in COVID-19. Authors' methods: Reference gene primer amplification in the assay estimated nucleated cell counts. Method: immunoSEQ multiplex PCR; TCRdb's copy keeps in-frame clones and lacks some. Clone size and V and J calls were adopted from that table, with D and trimming inferred from the DNA. The sample consists of around 80,000 clones, approximately 80% of them appearing once. Germline assignment: CDR1 GTSNPN and CDR2 SVGIG (reference sequence). The CDR3 length is 16 residues. V dropped 0 bases and J dropped 1 base, with 16 bases sitting between them.

This TCR was recovered from a man aged 45-65 years with COVID-19, enrolled during active disease. The sample consisted of peripheral blood. V and J are TRBV30 and TRBJ2-7; D perhaps matches TRBD2 (7 bases). In nucleotides, the CDR3 is TGTGCCTGGAGTGTAGGGGGGGGGCACATTTCCTACGAGCAGTACTTC. It codes for CAWSVGGGHISYEQYF.